Listed here are 18 T cell receptor beta chains from one sample, sequenced in a study of T cells in localized non-small cell lung cancer. TCRdb's copy holds only in-frame clones and misses some; the assay was immunoSEQ multiplex PCR. The sample includes some 2,200 clones, less than 30% seen only once; the top ten take just under 25%. Sequences were derived from lung tumor tissue, sampled before any cancer treatment. The receptors derive from a man aged 40-75 years with stage II lung adenocarcinoma.

This clone is judged medium-sized. The chain employs TRBV11-3 and TRBJ1-1; 7 nucleotides match TRBD1. Germline CDR1 and CDR2: SGHNT and YENEEA. The CDR3 has 15 residues. Unmatched junction bases numbered 6, after V lost 5 bases and J lost 0 bases. CDR3 DNA: TGTGCCAGCAGCACGGGACAGAAAATGAACACTGAAGCTTTCTTT. This translates into CASSTGQKMNTEAFF.

This clone was counted only a few times. The V call is TRBV19, the J call TRBJ1-2, with a weak D call TRBD1 (5 bases). The CDR3 length is 14 residues. CDR1 and CDR2 from the germline V gene are LNHDA and SQIVND (reference sequence). V dropped 7 bases and J dropped 2 bases, with 14 bases sitting between them. The CDR3 DNA reads TGTGCCAGTAACAACCCCGGGACGAACTATGGCTACACCTTC. Translated: CASNNPGTNYGYTF.

Sample share makes this clone large. This chain uses TRBV29-1 with TRBJ1-1; D call uncertain. The CDR3 extends over 12 amino acids. From germline, CDR1 is SQVTM and CDR2 ANQGSEA. V lost 7 bases to trimming and J lost 0 bases, with 9 bases between them. CDR3 coding DNA: TGCAGCGCCGATCAGATGAACACTGAAGCTTTCTTT. The encoded protein is CSADQMNTEAFF. The full variable domain, its missing parts supplied by reference TRBV29-1 and TRBJ1-1, is SAVISQKPSRDICQRGTSLTIQCQVDSQVTMMFWYRQQPGQSLTLIATANQGSEATYESGFVIDKFPISRPNLTFSTLTVSNMSPEDSSIYLCSADQMNTEAFFGQGTRLTVV.

This sequence joins TRBV5-1 and TRBJ2-2; a possible D gene is TRBD2 (6 bases). V gave up 4 bases and J gave up 6 bases, with 19 bases separating them. CDR1 and CDR2 (germline): SGHRS, YFSETQ. The CDR3 extends over 16 amino acids. This chain's CDR3 is CASSPQLGGAPGELFF. In DNA form, the CDR3 reads TGCGCCAGCAGCCCCCAATTGGGCGGGGCCCCCGGGGAGCTGTTTTTT.

By sample fraction, this clone is medium-sized (0.01 to 0.1%). The chain carries TRBV6-8 and TRBJ1-5, with TRBD1 matching 7 bases. V shed 5 bases, J shed 5 bases, and the junction held 15 bases outside the gene matches. The CDR3 loop spans 17 amino acids. Germline V CDR1 and CDR2: MNHGY, SAAAGT. The CDR3 loop is CASSGVGQSLYYQPQHF. The DNA of the CDR3 is TGTGCCAGCAGTGGAGTGGGACAGTCCCTCTACTATCAGCCCCAGCATTTT.

The chain couples TRBV30 to TRBJ1-2; 10 nucleotides agree with TRBD1. Germline V gives CDR1 GTSNPN, CDR2 SVGIG (reference sequence). The CDR3 runs 14 residues. Trimming took 0 bases from V and 7 from J; bases not matched to a gene: 5. For the CDR3, the DNA is TGTGCCTGGAGTGTACAGACAGGGGGCGTTGGCTACACCTTC. Protein sequence: CAWSVQTGGVGYTF. Drawing the rest from reference TRBV30 and TRBJ1-2, the complete variable domain is SQTIHQWPATLVQPVGSPLSLECTVEGTSNPNLYWYRQAAGRGLQLLFYSVGIGQISSEVPQNLSASRPQDRQFILSSKKLLLSDSGFYLCAWSVQTGGVGYTFGSGTRLTVV.

The CDR3 bases are TGTGCCAGTAGTATGAGGAAGGCCCTTAGGGAAAAACTGTTTTTT. The encoded protein is CASSMRKALREKLFF. The J gene is TRBJ1-4, the V gene TRBV19; D gene uncertain. Germline V gene sequence: CDR1 LNHDA, CDR2 SQIVND (reference sequence). The CDR3 has 15 amino acids. V was clipped by 3 bases and J by 8 bases, with 16 bases between them.

This clone was detected only a few times. The CDR3 DNA reads as TGTGCCAGCAGCTTGGCAGGGTACAGCTCACCCCTCCACTTT. Its protein product is CASSLAGYSSPLHF. The chain recombines TRBV11-3 with TRBJ1-6, with D tentatively TRBD1 (5 bases). V was shortened by 3 bases and J by 10 bases, with 13 bases between the two germline ends. There are 14 residues in the CDR3. Germline CDR1 and CDR2: SGHNT and YENEEA.

The CDR3 bases are TGTGCCAGTAGTATGGGGACAGGTTTTGAAGCTTTCTTT. As protein: CASSMGTGFEAFF. The V gene is TRBV19, the J gene TRBJ1-1, with 8 bases lining up with TRBD1. J gave up 7 bases and V 3 bases, and 4 bases lay outside the gene matches. The germline gives CDR1 LNHDA, CDR2 SQIVND (reference sequence). The CDR3 sequence is 13 residues long.

The chain employs TRBV7-2 and TRBJ1-1; D not certain. This CDR3 is 13 amino acids long. Germline V gives CDR1 SGHTA, CDR2 FQGNSA. Trimming cost V 5 bases and J 4 bases, with 11 bases left between them. CDR3 in DNA: TGTGCCAGCAGCGCTCAAGTAGGCACTGAAGCTTTCTTT. Encoded protein: CASSAQVGTEAFF.

In this sample, this clone turned up a few times. The chain uses TRBV30 and TRBJ1-1, with 7 bases lining up with TRBD1. CDR1 is GTSNPN, CDR2 SVGIG, per germline (reference sequence). This CDR3 is 14 amino acids long. V was clipped by 6 bases and J by 1 base; unmatched bases: 8. The CDR3 spells CACLFRDRNTEAFF. The DNA for the CDR3 is TGTGCCTGTTTATTCCGGGACAGGAACACTGAAGCTTTCTTT.

The V call is TRBV19, the J call TRBJ1-5; 8 bases are a match to TRBD1. This CDR3 region has 18 residues. Germline V CDR1 and CDR2: LNHDA, SQIVND (reference sequence). With V trimmed by 5 bases and J by 0 bases, 12 bases remained unmatched. As DNA, the CDR3 is TGTGCCAGTAGTTCCCCCGGGACAGGTGACCTTAGCAATCAGCCCCAGCATTTT. Translated, it gives CASSSPGTGDLSNQPQHF. Full variable domain (missing parts from reference TRBV19 and TRBJ1-5): DGGITQSPKYLFRKEGQNVTLSCEQNLNHDAMYWYRQDPGQGLRLIYYSQIVNDFQKGDIAEGYSVSREKKESFPLTVTSAQKNPTAFYLCASSSPGTGDLSNQPQHFGDGTRLSIL.

V usage is TRBV29-1 and J usage is TRBJ1-2, with 10 bases lining up with TRBD1. The germline V gene encodes CDR1 SQVTM and CDR2 ANQGSEA. The CDR3 has 15 residues. The V gene end was trimmed by 3 bases and the J gene end by 3 bases; junction bases not matched to a gene: 7. CDR3 sequence reads: CSVDRTGGFYYGYTF. Written as DNA, the CDR3 is TGCAGCGTTGACAGGACAGGGGGTTTCTACTATGGCTACACCTTC. The variable domain in full, with the rest retrieved from reference TRBV29-1 and TRBJ1-2, is SAVISQKPSRDICQRGTSLTIQCQVDSQVTMMFWYRQQPGQSLTLIATANQGSEATYESGFVIDKFPISRPNLTFSTLTVSNMSPEDSSIYLCSVDRTGGFYYGYTFGSGTRLTVV.

This clone occurred a few times. The junction departs from germline at one end; a sequencing error may be responsible. The genes are TRBV11-3 and TRBJ2-2; D is ambiguous. The CDR3 consists of 15 residues. The germline V gene encodes CDR1 SGHNT and CDR2 YENEEA. CDR3 protein: CASSLKTEGTGELFF. CDR3 sequence (DNA): TGTGCTAGCAGCTTAAAAACAGAAGGCACCGGGGAGCTGTTTTTT.

This clone is categorized as large. This chain uses TRBV9 with TRBJ1-1; TRBD1 might be the D (6 bases). Germline-derived CDR1 and CDR2 are SGDLS and YYNGEE. Trimming shortened V by 0 bases and J by 4 bases, and 10 bases separated the two germline ends. CDR3 length: 14 amino acids. In nucleotides, the CDR3 is TGTGCCAGCAGCGTAGCTGACAGGCCCACTGAAGCTTTCTTT. Protein product: CASSVADRPTEAFF. The full variable domain, with the rest looked up from reference TRBV9 and TRBJ1-1, is DSGVTQTPKHLITATGQRVTLRCSPRSGDLSVYWYQQSLDQGLQFLIQYYNGEERAKGNILERFSAQQFPDLHSELNLSSLELGDSALYFCASSVADRPTEAFFGQGTRLTVV.

A few counts support this clone. V and J are TRBV11-3 and TRBJ2-2; D not certain. V dropped 3 bases and J dropped 1 base, with 6 bases sitting between them. The CDR3 is 14 amino acids. Germline assignment: CDR1 SGHNT and CDR2 YENEEA. The chain's CDR3 is CASSLNWNTGELFF. The CDR3 DNA sequence: TGTGCCAGCAGCTTGAACTGGAACACCGGGGAGCTGTTTTTT.

The chain employs TRBV11-3 and TRBJ2-3, with D unclear. The CDR3 runs 16 residues. From germline, CDR1 is SGHNT and CDR2 YENEEA. V dropped 1 base and J dropped 0 bases, with 11 bases sitting between them. CDR3 in amino acids: CASSLVGIASTDTQYF. CDR3 bases: TGTGCCAGCAGCTTAGTTGGAATAGCCAGCACAGATACGCAGTATTTT.

The chain links TRBV19 to TRBJ1-2, with 7 bases identical to TRBD1. Germline V gene data show CDR1 as LNHDA and CDR2 as SQIVND (reference sequence). V gave up 6 bases and J gave up 5 bases; unmatched junction bases: 9. There are 14 residues in the CDR3. The CDR3 loop reads CASSRTGGIYGYTF. DNA of the CDR3: TGTGCCAGTAGCCGGACAGGCGGAATATATGGCTACACCTTC.